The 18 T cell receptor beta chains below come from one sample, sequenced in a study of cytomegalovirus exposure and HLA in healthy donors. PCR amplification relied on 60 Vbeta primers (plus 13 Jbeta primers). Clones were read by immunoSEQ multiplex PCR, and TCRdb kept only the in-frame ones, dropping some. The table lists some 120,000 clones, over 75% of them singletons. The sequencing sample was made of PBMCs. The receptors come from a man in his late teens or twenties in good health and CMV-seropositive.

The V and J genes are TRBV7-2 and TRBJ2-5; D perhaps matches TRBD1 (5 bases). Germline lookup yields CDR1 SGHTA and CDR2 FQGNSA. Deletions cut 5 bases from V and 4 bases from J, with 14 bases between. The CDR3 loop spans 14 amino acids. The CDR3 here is CASSPGPVPETQYF. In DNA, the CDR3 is TGTGCCAGCAGCCCAGGGCCAGTACCAGAGACCCAGTACTTC.

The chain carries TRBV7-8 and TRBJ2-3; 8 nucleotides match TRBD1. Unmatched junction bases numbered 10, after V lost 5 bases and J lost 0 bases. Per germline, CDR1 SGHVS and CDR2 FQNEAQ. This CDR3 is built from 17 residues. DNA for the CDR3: TGTGCCAGCAGCCCAACTGTCGGACAGGGTAGCACAGATACGCAGTATTTT. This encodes CASSPTVGQGSTDTQYF.

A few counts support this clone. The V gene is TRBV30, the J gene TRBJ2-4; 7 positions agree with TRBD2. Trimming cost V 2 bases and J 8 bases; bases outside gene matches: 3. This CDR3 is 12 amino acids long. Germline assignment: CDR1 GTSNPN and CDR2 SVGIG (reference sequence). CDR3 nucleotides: TGTGCCTGGAGTCTGGGGGGGGACATTCAGTACTTC. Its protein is CAWSLGGDIQYF.

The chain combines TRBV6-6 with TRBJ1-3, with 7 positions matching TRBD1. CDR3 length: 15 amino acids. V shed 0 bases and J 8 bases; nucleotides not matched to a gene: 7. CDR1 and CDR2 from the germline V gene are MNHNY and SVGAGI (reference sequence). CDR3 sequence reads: CASSYSSNRGDTIYF. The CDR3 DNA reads TGTGCCAGCAGTTACTCTTCGAACAGGGGTGACACCATATATTTT.

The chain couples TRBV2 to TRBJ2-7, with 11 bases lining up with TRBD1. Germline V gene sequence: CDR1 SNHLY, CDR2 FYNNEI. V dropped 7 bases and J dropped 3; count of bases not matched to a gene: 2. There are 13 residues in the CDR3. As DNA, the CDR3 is TGTGCCAGCACCGGGACAGGGGGCTACGAGCAGTACTTC. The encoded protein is CASTGTGGYEQYF.

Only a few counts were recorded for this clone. The DNA for the CDR3 is TGTGCCAGCAGCTTACGGGTCACTGAAGCTTTCTTT. Translating it yields CASSLRVTEAFF. The chain has TRBV5-6 and TRBJ1-1; D is uncertain. Germline V gene lookup returns CDR1 SGHDT and CDR2 YYEEEE. V was cut by 2 bases and J by 4 bases, with 6 bases left in between. The CDR3 is 12 amino acids.

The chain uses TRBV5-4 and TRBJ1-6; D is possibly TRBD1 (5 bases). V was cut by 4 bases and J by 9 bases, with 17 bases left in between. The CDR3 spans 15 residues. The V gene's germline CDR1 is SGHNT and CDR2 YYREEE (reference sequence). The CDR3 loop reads CASSPRQGHFSPLHF. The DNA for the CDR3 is TGTGCCAGCAGCCCCCGACAAGGACATTTTTCACCCCTCCACTTT.

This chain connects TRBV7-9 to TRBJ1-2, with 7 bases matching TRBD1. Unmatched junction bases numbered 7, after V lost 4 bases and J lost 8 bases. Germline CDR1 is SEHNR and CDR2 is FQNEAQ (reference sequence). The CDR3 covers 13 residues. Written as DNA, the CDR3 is TGTGCCAGCAGCTCCATAGTGACAGGGGGCTACACCTTC. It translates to CASSSIVTGGYTF.

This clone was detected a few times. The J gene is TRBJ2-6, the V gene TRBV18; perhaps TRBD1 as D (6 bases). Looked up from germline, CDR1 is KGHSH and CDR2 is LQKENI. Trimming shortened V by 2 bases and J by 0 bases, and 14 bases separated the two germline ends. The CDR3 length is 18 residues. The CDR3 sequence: CASSPTQGLLSGANVLTF. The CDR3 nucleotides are TGTGCCAGCTCACCAACCCAGGGGCTCCTCTCTGGGGCCAACGTCCTGACTTTC. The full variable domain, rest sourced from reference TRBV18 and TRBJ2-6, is NAGVMQNPRHLVRRRGQEARLRCSPMKGHSHVYWYRQLPEEGLKFMVYLQKENIIDESGMPKERFSAEFPKEGPSILRIQQVVRGDSAAYFCASSPTQGLLSGANVLTFGAGSRLTVL.

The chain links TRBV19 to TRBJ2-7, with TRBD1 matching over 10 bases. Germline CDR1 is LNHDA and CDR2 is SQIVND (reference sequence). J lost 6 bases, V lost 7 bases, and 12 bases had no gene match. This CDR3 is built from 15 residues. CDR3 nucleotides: TGTGCCAGTATGAAAGGAGGGACAGGGGCTGGCGAGCAGTACTTC. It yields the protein CASMKGGTGAGEQYF.

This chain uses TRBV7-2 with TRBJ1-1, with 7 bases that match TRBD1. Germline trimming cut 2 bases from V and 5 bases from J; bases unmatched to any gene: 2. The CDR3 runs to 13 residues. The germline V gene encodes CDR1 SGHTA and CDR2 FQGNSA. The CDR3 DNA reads TGTGCCAGCAGCTTAAGGGGGCAGACTGAAGCTTTCTTT. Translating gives CASSLRGQTEAFF.

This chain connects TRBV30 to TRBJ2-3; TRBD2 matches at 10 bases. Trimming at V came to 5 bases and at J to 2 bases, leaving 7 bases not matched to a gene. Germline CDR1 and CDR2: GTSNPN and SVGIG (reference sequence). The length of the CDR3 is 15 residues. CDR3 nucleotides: TGTGCCTGGGCAAGGCTAGCGGGGGCCACAGATACGCAGTATTTT. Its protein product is CAWARLAGATDTQYF.

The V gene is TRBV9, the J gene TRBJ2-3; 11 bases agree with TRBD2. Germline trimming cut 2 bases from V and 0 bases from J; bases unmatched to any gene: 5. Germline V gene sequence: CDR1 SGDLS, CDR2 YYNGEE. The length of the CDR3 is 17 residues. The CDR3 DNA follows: TGTGCCAGCAGCGTCACTAGCGGGGGCCGAAGCACAGATACGCAGTATTTT. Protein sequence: CASSVTSGGRSTDTQYF.

The CDR3: CASSLGQDEETQYF. CDR3 in DNA: TGTGCCAGCAGCTTGGGACAGGATGAAGAGACCCAGTACTTC. This chain uses TRBV5-5 with TRBJ2-5; perhaps TRBD1 as D (6 bases). Per germline, CDR1 SGHKS and CDR2 YYEKEE (reference sequence). The CDR3 consists of 14 residues. Between the trimmed V and J ends, which lost 0 bases and 3 bases, there was a span of 9 bases.

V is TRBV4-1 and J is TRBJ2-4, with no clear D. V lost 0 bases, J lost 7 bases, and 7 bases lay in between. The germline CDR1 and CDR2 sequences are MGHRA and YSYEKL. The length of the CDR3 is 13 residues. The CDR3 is CASSQDLVNIQYF. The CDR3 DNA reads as TGCGCCAGCAGCCAAGATCTAGTGAACATTCAGTACTTC.

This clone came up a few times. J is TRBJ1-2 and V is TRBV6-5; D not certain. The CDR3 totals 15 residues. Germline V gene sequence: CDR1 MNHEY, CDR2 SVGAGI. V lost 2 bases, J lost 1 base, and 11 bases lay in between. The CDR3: CASSYGQSYNYGYTF. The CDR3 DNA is TGTGCCAGCAGTTACGGGCAGTCTTATAACTATGGCTACACCTTC.

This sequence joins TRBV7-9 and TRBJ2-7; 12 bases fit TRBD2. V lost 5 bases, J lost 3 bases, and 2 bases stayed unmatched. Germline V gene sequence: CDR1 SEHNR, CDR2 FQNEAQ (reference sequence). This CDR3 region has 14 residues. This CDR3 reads CASSPGLAGYEQYF. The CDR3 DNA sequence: TGTGCCAGCAGCCCGGGACTAGCGGGCTACGAGCAGTACTTC.

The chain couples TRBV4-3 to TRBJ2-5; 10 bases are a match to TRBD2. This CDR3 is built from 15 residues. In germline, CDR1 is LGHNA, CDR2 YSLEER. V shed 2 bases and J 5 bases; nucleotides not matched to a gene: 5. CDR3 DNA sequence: TGCGCCAGCAGCCAAAGCGGGGGGGCCGAGGAGACCCAGTACTTC. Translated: CASSQSGGAEETQYF.